These T cell receptor beta chains were read from a single sample in a study of shared clonotypes between healthy human individuals. The protocol was immunoSEQ multiplex PCR, while the TCRdb copy is restricted to in-frame clones and leaves out a portion. The table includes about 2 million clones, around 96% detected once. The sequencing sample was made of naive CD8+ T cells sorted from blood. These receptor sequences come from a man younger than 35 in good health. The CDR3 runs from the conserved cysteine through the conserved F or W. The order of the fields is V gene, D gene, J gene, clone size, CDR3 protein, CDR3 DNA. A D gene is named only where the DNA matches it firmly. Size is omitted from some rows. Given values are once, few, many or a class for expanded clones.

TRBV7-9,-,TRBJ2-1,-,CASSFARSAYNEQFF,TGTGCCAGCAGCTTTGCGCGTAGTGCCTACAATGAGCAGTTCTTC
TRBV4-1,TRBD1,TRBJ2-7,-,CASSQDPTGLTYEQYF,TGCGCCAGCAGCCAAGATCCGACAGGGTTGACCTACGAGCAGTACTTC
TRBV6-5,-,TRBJ1-5,-,CASSSEGQPQHF,TGTGCCAGCAGTTCGGAGGGGCAGCCCCAGCATTTT
TRBV30,TRBD1,TRBJ1-6,-,CAWGTGTSSYNSPLHF,TGTGCCTGGGGGACAGGTACGAGCTCCTATAATTCACCCCTCCACTTT
TRBV7-2,TRBD2,TRBJ2-5,-,CASSQGLAGPGETQYF,TGTGCCAGCAGCCAAGGACTAGCGGGGCCCGGGGAGACCCAGTACTTC
TRBV9,-,TRBJ1-1,-,CASSLGGRTEAFF,TGTGCCAGCAGCCTGGGAGGGCGCACTGAAGCTTTCTTT
TRBV7-9,-,TRBJ2-2,-,CASSFINTGELFF,TGTGCCAGCAGCTTTATAAACACCGGGGAGCTGTTTTTT
TRBV7-2,-,TRBJ2-7,-,CASSPTLARAYEQYF,TGTGCCAGCAGTCCAACCCTAGCGCGCGCCTACGAGCAGTACTTC
TRBV10-1,-,TRBJ1-5,-,CARMGPGGHQPQHF,TGCGCCAGGATGGGACCGGGGGGTCATCAGCCCCAGCATTTT
TRBV6-5,TRBD1,TRBJ2-7,few,CASSPGTVYEQYF,TGTGCCAGCAGCCCCGGGACAGTCTACGAGCAGTACTTC
TRBV27,TRBD1,TRBJ1-1,-,CASSPGQGGTEAFF,TGTGCCAGCAGTCCCGGACAGGGTGGCACTGAAGCTTTCTTT
TRBV5-8,-,TRBJ2-1,-,CASSWTYNEQFF,TGTGCCAGCAGCTGGACCTACAATGAGCAGTTCTTC
TRBV5-6,-,TRBJ2-1,-,CASSLGPALEQFF,TGTGCCAGCAGCTTGGGACCAGCCCTCGAGCAGTTCTTC
TRBV5-1,TRBD1,TRBJ1-3,-,CASSLEGALFGNTIYF,TGCGCCAGCAGCTTGGAGGGGGCCCTATTTGGAAACACCATATATTTT
TRBV11-3,TRBD2,TRBJ2-1,-,CASSLGEGPYNEQFF,TGTGCCAGCAGCTTAGGGGAGGGACCTTACAATGAGCAGTTCTTC
TRBV27,-,TRBJ2-7,-,CASSSTPSGADQYF,TGTGCCAGCAGTTCCACCCCTTCAGGGGCCGATCAGTACTTC
TRBV6-6,TRBD2,TRBJ2-7,-,CASSYGSGSYEQYF,TGTGCCAGCAGTTACGGTAGCGGGAGTTACGAGCAGTACTTC
TRBV6-5,-,TRBJ1-3,few,CASREYFLKEDTIYF,TGTGCCAGCAGGGAATACTTTCTTAAGGAGGACACCATATATTTT
TRBV27,-,TRBJ2-7,-,CASSLTRGGDRYEQYF,TGTGCCAGCAGTTTAACCAGGGGGGGGGATAGGTACGAGCAGTACTTC
TRBV28,-,TRBJ1-3,-,CASSLSGGSGNTIYF,TGTGCCAGCAGTTTATCTGGGGGCTCTGGAAACACCATATATTTT
TRBV7-9,-,TRBJ2-1,-,CASRGTLNEQFF,TGTGCCAGCAGAGGGACCCTCAATGAGCAGTTCTTC
TRBV6-5,-,TRBJ1-6,-,CASTGGGDSPLHF,TGTGCCAGCACGGGCGGGGGCGATTCACCCCTCCACTTT
TRBV27,-,TRBJ2-3,-,CASSLVWTDTQYF,TGTGCCAGCAGTTTAGTCTGGACAGATACGCAGTATTTT